A selection of T cell receptor beta chains follows, all from one sample in a study of blood T cells in healthy people across ages. TCRdb recomputed calls from the 5' RACE reads with MiXCR, one row per CDR3 protein. In the table there are approximately 680,000 distinct CDR3 sequences, 32% of which are singletons. Sequencing used blood. All receptors come from a woman aged 80 or over in good health. The CDR3 runs from the conserved cysteine through the conserved F or W. A D gene is named only where the DNA matches it firmly. For some rows the clone size is stated as once, few or many, or as a class when expanded; others skip it.

cdr3_nt: TGTGCCAGCAGCTCCAACCCGGGGGGGAACACTGAAGCTTTCTTT
cdr3_aa: CASSSNPGGNTEAFF
j_call: TRBJ1-1
clone_size: NA
cdr3_length: 15
d_call: NA
v_call: TRBV7-2

cdr3_nt: TGTGCCAGCAGCCCCGGATCCTACGAGCAGTTCTTC
cdr3_aa: CASSPGSYEQFF
j_call: TRBJ2-1
clone_size: few
cdr3_length: 12
d_call: NA
v_call: TRBV6-5

cdr3_nt: TGCGCCAGCAGCTGGGACGACCCTACTAGCACAGATACGCAGTATTTT
cdr3_aa: CASSWDDPTSTDTQYF
j_call: TRBJ2-3
clone_size: many
cdr3_length: 16
d_call: NA
v_call: TRBV5-1

cdr3_nt: TGCAGTGCTAGAGATCCACTAGCGAGGGGCGAGCAGTACTTC
cdr3_aa: CSARDPLARGEQYF
j_call: TRBJ2-7
clone_size: NA
cdr3_length: 14
d_call: TRBD2
v_call: TRBV20-1

cdr3_nt: TGTGCCATCAGTGAACTCTGGGCAGCCCCAGAGACCCAGTACTTC
cdr3_aa: CAISELWAAPETQYF
j_call: TRBJ2-5
clone_size: NA
cdr3_length: 15
d_call: NA
v_call: TRBV10-3

cdr3_nt: TGTGCCAGCAGTGAGGCCGGACGGAATTCACCCCTCCACTTT
cdr3_aa: CASSEAGRNSPLHF
j_call: TRBJ1-6
clone_size: few
cdr3_length: 14
d_call: NA
v_call: TRBV6-1

cdr3_nt: TGCAGCGCCGGGGGGGGGCAGGGTGAGCAGTTCTTC
cdr3_aa: CSAGGGQGEQFF
j_call: TRBJ2-1
clone_size: many
cdr3_length: 12
d_call: TRBD2
v_call: TRBV29-1

cdr3_nt: TGTGCCAGCAGCCCCCGGGGAGGGGGAGTGGATTATGGCTACACCTTC
cdr3_aa: CASSPRGGGVDYGYTF
j_call: TRBJ1-2
clone_size: many
cdr3_length: 16
d_call: NA
v_call: TRBV13

cdr3_nt: TGTGCCAGCAGCCCTCTCCGGCCTTCCAGGGAGGACTATGGCTACACCTTC
cdr3_aa: CASSPLRPSREDYGYTF
j_call: TRBJ1-2
clone_size: many
cdr3_length: 17
d_call: NA
v_call: TRBV7-6

cdr3_nt: TGTGCCAGCAGCTTTGGCCTAAGGGCTTTCTTT
cdr3_aa: CASSFGLRAFF
j_call: TRBJ1-1
clone_size: many
cdr3_length: 11
d_call: NA
v_call: TRBV7-9

cdr3_nt: TGTGCCAGCAGCCGGGAGCCTCAAGAGACCCAGTACTTC
cdr3_aa: CASSREPQETQYF
j_call: TRBJ2-5
clone_size: NA
cdr3_length: 13
d_call: NA
v_call: TRBV6-4

cdr3_nt: TGTGCCAGCAGTTCCCCAGGGGGCAATCAGCCCCAGCATTTT
cdr3_aa: CASSSPGGNQPQHF
j_call: TRBJ1-5
clone_size: NA
cdr3_length: 14
d_call: NA
v_call: TRBV12-3/TRBV12-4

cdr3_nt: TGTGCCAGCAGTGACTATTTGGACACTGAAGCTTTCTTT
cdr3_aa: CASSDYLDTEAFF
j_call: TRBJ1-1
clone_size: NA
cdr3_length: 13
d_call: NA
v_call: TRBV9

cdr3_nt: NA
cdr3_aa: CASSTFFGQGAYEQYF
j_call: TRBJ2-7
clone_size: many
cdr3_length: 16
d_call: NA
v_call: TRBV27

cdr3_nt: TGCAGTGCTAGAGATTGGGGAGCCCTAGCAACGCAGTATTTT
cdr3_aa: CSARDWGALATQYF
j_call: TRBJ2-3
clone_size: NA
cdr3_length: 14
d_call: NA
v_call: TRBV20-1

cdr3_nt: TGTGCCAGCAGCCAATACCTCTACAGGGGGCTACAACAAGAGACCCAGTACTTC
cdr3_aa: CASSQYLYRGLQQETQYF
j_call: TRBJ2-5
clone_size: many
cdr3_length: 18
d_call: TRBD1
v_call: TRBV14

cdr3_nt: TGTGCCAGCAGTGAAGGACAGGGGCTACAGCCCCAGCATTTT
cdr3_aa: CASSEGQGLQPQHF
j_call: TRBJ1-5
clone_size: once
cdr3_length: 14
d_call: TRBD1
v_call: TRBV6-1

cdr3_nt: TGTGCCAGCAGCCAAGTCGCCTATGGCTACACCTTC
cdr3_aa: CASSQVAYGYTF
j_call: TRBJ1-2
clone_size: few
cdr3_length: 12
d_call: NA
v_call: TRBV3-1

cdr3_nt: TGTGCCAGCAGCGCGGGACAGGGGTTTCAAGCTTTCTTT
cdr3_aa: CASSAGQGFQAFF
j_call: TRBJ1-1
clone_size: many
cdr3_length: 13
d_call: TRBD1
v_call: TRBV7-2

cdr3_nt: TGTGCCAGCACGTCGTCCGGCAGCGGGGGCTACACCTTC
cdr3_aa: CASTSSGSGGYTF
j_call: TRBJ1-2
clone_size: NA
cdr3_length: 13
d_call: NA
v_call: TRBV2

cdr3_nt: TGCGCCAGCAGCCAAGAAGGGGTTACAAACCAAGAGACCCAGTACTTC
cdr3_aa: CASSQEGVTNQETQYF
j_call: TRBJ2-5
clone_size: many
cdr3_length: 16
d_call: NA
v_call: TRBV4-1

cdr3_nt: TGCGCCAGCAGCAGGGCTAGCGGGGGCTCCTACGAGCAGTACTTC
cdr3_aa: CASSRASGGSYEQYF
j_call: TRBJ2-7
clone_size: many
cdr3_length: 15
d_call: TRBD2
v_call: TRBV5-1

cdr3_nt: TGCAGTGCCGGGGGGAGCGGGGGGCCGGGAAACATTCAGTACTTC
cdr3_aa: CSAGGSGGPGNIQYF
j_call: TRBJ2-4
clone_size: NA
cdr3_length: 15
d_call: TRBD2
v_call: TRBV20-1

cdr3_nt: TGTGCCAGCAGCCAAGGAGATTCCTACGAGCAGTACTTC
cdr3_aa: CASSQGDSYEQYF
j_call: TRBJ2-7
clone_size: NA
cdr3_length: 13
d_call: NA
v_call: TRBV3-1

cdr3_nt: TGTGCCAGCAGTTTAAGGCCAGGGGGTTACTCCTACAATGAGCAGTTCTTC
cdr3_aa: CASSLRPGGYSYNEQFF
j_call: TRBJ2-1
clone_size: NA
cdr3_length: 17
d_call: TRBD1
v_call: TRBV12-3/TRBV12-4

cdr3_nt: TGTGCCAGCAGTTACCCAGGGACTAGCGGGAGCCATGAGCAGTTCTTC
cdr3_aa: CASSYPGTSGSHEQFF
j_call: TRBJ2-1
clone_size: NA
cdr3_length: 16
d_call: TRBD2
v_call: TRBV6-5

cdr3_nt: TGTGCCAGCAGCTTGGGTCAGGTGATGGGACTTGACTACGAGCAGTACTTC
cdr3_aa: CASSLGQVMGLDYEQYF
j_call: TRBJ2-7
clone_size: many
cdr3_length: 17
d_call: NA
v_call: TRBV5-5

cdr3_nt: TGCAGTGCTAGAGGAACAGGGGAAAATACGGGGACCTACGAGCAGTACTTC
cdr3_aa: CSARGTGENTGTYEQYF
j_call: TRBJ2-7
clone_size: many
cdr3_length: 17
d_call: TRBD1
v_call: TRBV20-1

cdr3_nt: TGCAGTTCCCTCGGGACTAGCGGGATTGAGCAGTTCTTC
cdr3_aa: CSSLGTSGIEQFF
j_call: TRBJ2-1
clone_size: NA
cdr3_length: 13
d_call: TRBD2
v_call: TRBV29-1

cdr3_nt: TGTGCCAGCAGCTTAGCCCTGGACTGGGGGGCCCGTTCAACTAATGAAAAACTGTTTTTT
cdr3_aa: CASSLALDWGARSTNEKLFF
j_call: TRBJ1-4
clone_size: NA
cdr3_length: 20
d_call: NA
v_call: TRBV7-9

cdr3_nt: TGTGCCAGTACCCCAAGAGCTGGGGGCGGTGGGGCCAACGTCCTGACTTTC
cdr3_aa: CASTPRAGGGGANVLTF
j_call: TRBJ2-6
clone_size: NA
cdr3_length: 17
d_call: NA
v_call: TRBV19

cdr3_nt: TGCAGTGCTAAGAGGGCTAGCGGGGGAGAGTACCAAGAGACCCAGTACTTC
cdr3_aa: CSAKRASGGEYQETQYF
j_call: TRBJ2-5
clone_size: many
cdr3_length: 17
d_call: TRBD2
v_call: TRBV20-1

cdr3_nt: TGTGCCATCAGTGAGTTGAATACGCAGTATTTT
cdr3_aa: CAISELNTQYF
j_call: TRBJ2-3
clone_size: many
cdr3_length: 11
d_call: NA
v_call: TRBV10-3

cdr3_nt: TGTGCCAGCAGTGGTCCACAGGGAGCAGATACGCAGTATTTT
cdr3_aa: CASSGPQGADTQYF
j_call: TRBJ2-3
clone_size: many
cdr3_length: 14
d_call: NA
v_call: TRBV12-3/TRBV12-4

cdr3_nt: TGTGCCAGCAGCTTACCGGGGGGGCAGTACAATGAGCAGTTCTTC
cdr3_aa: CASSLPGGQYNEQFF
j_call: TRBJ2-1
clone_size: many
cdr3_length: 15
d_call: TRBD2
v_call: TRBV7-9

cdr3_nt: TGTGCCACCAGTAGGTCCGGGGGGCCACCAAATGAGCAGTACTTC
cdr3_aa: CATSRSGGPPNEQYF
j_call: TRBJ2-7
clone_size: NA
cdr3_length: 15
d_call: NA
v_call: TRBV24-1

cdr3_nt: TGTGCCTGGAGTGCAGACCCGGGACTAGCGGGGGGGGATGAGCAGTTCTTC
cdr3_aa: CAWSADPGLAGGDEQFF
j_call: TRBJ2-1
clone_size: many
cdr3_length: 17
d_call: TRBD2
v_call: TRBV30

cdr3_nt: TGCGCCAGCAGCCAGGGGCGGGAGGTCGGCGAGCAGTACTTC
cdr3_aa: CASSQGREVGEQYF
j_call: TRBJ2-7
clone_size: NA
cdr3_length: 14
d_call: TRBD2
v_call: TRBV4-1

cdr3_nt: TGTGCCAGCAGTTTATCGGGGGTTCCCTACGAGCAGTACTTC
cdr3_aa: CASSLSGVPYEQYF
j_call: TRBJ2-7
clone_size: many
cdr3_length: 14
d_call: NA
v_call: TRBV12-3/TRBV12-4

cdr3_nt: TGTGCCTGGAGTGTAGCCGGGACAGGGGGTCGAGAGACCCAGTACTTC
cdr3_aa: CAWSVAGTGGRETQYF
j_call: TRBJ2-5
clone_size: NA
cdr3_length: 16
d_call: TRBD1
v_call: TRBV30

cdr3_nt: TGTGCCATCAGTGTACAGGGGTGGGACAGCTACAATGAGCAGTTCTTC
cdr3_aa: CAISVQGWDSYNEQFF
j_call: TRBJ2-1
clone_size: many
cdr3_length: 16
d_call: TRBD1
v_call: TRBV10-3

cdr3_nt: TGTGCCACCAGTGATCCGGGTCCCCAGAGCTCTGGGGCCAACGTCCTGACTTTC
cdr3_aa: CATSDPGPQSSGANVLTF
j_call: TRBJ2-6
clone_size: NA
cdr3_length: 18
d_call: NA
v_call: TRBV24-1

cdr3_nt: TGTGCCGGCAGAGTGGTAGGACGGGGACCCCCCGAGCAGTACTTC
cdr3_aa: CAGRVVGRGPPEQYF
j_call: TRBJ2-7
clone_size: once
cdr3_length: 15
d_call: NA
v_call: TRBV12-1

cdr3_nt: TGTACCAGCAGCGGGCGCTTCGGGAGAGTGGAAAAACTGTTTTTT
cdr3_aa: CTSSGRFGRVEKLFF
j_call: TRBJ1-4
clone_size: few
cdr3_length: 15
d_call: NA
v_call: TRBV9

cdr3_nt: TGTGCCAGCAGTTACTGGACAGGGACCTTCTCTGGGGCCAACGTCCTGACTTTC
cdr3_aa: CASSYWTGTFSGANVLTF
j_call: TRBJ2-6
clone_size: many
cdr3_length: 18
d_call: TRBD1
v_call: TRBV6-5

cdr3_nt: TGTGCCAGCAGTTCCCCGGTCGCAGGCAATCAGCCCCAGCATTTT
cdr3_aa: CASSSPVAGNQPQHF
j_call: TRBJ1-5
clone_size: NA
cdr3_length: 15
d_call: NA
v_call: TRBV28

cdr3_nt: TGTGCCAGCACCAAACAGGGTAGCTCCTACAATGAGCAGTTCTTC
cdr3_aa: CASTKQGSSYNEQFF
j_call: TRBJ2-1
clone_size: NA
cdr3_length: 15
d_call: NA
v_call: TRBV7-2

cdr3_nt: TGCGCCAGCAGCCCAGCTACTGCGGGACAGGACAAACTGTTTTTT
cdr3_aa: CASSPATAGQDKLFF
j_call: TRBJ1-4
clone_size: NA
cdr3_length: 15
d_call: TRBD1
v_call: TRBV5-1

cdr3_nt: TGTGCCAGCAGCCAGGGCTGGGTTGAGCTGTTTTTT
cdr3_aa: CASSQGWVELFF
j_call: TRBJ2-2
clone_size: NA
cdr3_length: 12
d_call: NA
v_call: TRBV7-2

cdr3_nt: TGTGCCAGCTTACGTAACGGGGGCTACGAGCAGTACTTC
cdr3_aa: CASLRNGGYEQYF
j_call: TRBJ2-7
clone_size: many
cdr3_length: 13
d_call: NA
v_call: TRBV7-9

cdr3_nt: TGCGCCAGCAGCCGAGGACAGGGGGCCCGCAATGAAAAACTGTTTTTT
cdr3_aa: CASSRGQGARNEKLFF
j_call: TRBJ1-4
clone_size: many
cdr3_length: 16
d_call: TRBD1
v_call: TRBV5-1

cdr3_nt: TGCAGTGCTCCACCGGGACAGGGATCTCTAGATACGCAGTATTTT
cdr3_aa: CSAPPGQGSLDTQYF
j_call: TRBJ2-3
clone_size: few
cdr3_length: 15
d_call: TRBD1
v_call: TRBV20-1

cdr3_nt: TGCAGTGCAACGGACAGGGTTGGGCAGTACTTC
cdr3_aa: CSATDRVGQYF
j_call: TRBJ2-7
clone_size: many
cdr3_length: 11
d_call: TRBD1
v_call: TRBV20-1

cdr3_nt: TGTGCCAGCAGCGGAGGGAACAATGAGCAGTACTTC
cdr3_aa: CASSGGNNEQYF
j_call: TRBJ2-5
clone_size: NA
cdr3_length: 12
d_call: NA
v_call: TRBV6-6